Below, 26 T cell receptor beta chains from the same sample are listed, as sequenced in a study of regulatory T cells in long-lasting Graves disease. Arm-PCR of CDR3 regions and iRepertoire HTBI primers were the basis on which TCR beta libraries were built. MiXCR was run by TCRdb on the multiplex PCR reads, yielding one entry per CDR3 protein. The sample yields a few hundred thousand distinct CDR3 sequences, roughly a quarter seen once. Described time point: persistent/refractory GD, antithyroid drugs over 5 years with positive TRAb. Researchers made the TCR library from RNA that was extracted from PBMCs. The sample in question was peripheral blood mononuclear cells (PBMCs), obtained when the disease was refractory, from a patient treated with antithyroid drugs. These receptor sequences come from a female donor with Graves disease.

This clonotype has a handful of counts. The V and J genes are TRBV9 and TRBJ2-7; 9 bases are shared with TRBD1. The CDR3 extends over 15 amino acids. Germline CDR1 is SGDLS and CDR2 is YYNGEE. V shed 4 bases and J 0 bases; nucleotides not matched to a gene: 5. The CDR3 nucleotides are TGTGCCAGCAGCTTCTCGGGACAGGGCTCCTACGAGCAGTACTTC. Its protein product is CASSFSGQGSYEQYF.

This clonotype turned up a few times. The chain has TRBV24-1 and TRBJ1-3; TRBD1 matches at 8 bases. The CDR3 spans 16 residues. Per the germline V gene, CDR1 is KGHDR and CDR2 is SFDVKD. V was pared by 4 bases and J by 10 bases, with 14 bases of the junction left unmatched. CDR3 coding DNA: TGTGCCACCAGTGAGCCACCCGGGACAGGCCGCAGGACCATATATTTT. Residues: CATSEPPGTGRRTIYF.

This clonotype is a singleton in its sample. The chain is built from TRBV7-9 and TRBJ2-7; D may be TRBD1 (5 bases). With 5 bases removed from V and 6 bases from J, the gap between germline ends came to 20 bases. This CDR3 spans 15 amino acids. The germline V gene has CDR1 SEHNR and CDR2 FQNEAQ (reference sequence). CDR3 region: CASSVVGSGSGEQYF. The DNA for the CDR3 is TGTGCCAGCAGCGTAGTAGGTTCAGGGTCGGGCGAGCAGTACTTC. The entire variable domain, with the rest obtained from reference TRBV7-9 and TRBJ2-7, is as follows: DTGVSQNPRHKITKRGQNVTFRCDPISEHNRLYWYRQTLGQGPEFLTYFQNEAQLEKSRLLSDRFSAERPKGSFSTLEIQRTEQGDSAMYLCASSVVGSGSGEQYFGPGTRLTVT.

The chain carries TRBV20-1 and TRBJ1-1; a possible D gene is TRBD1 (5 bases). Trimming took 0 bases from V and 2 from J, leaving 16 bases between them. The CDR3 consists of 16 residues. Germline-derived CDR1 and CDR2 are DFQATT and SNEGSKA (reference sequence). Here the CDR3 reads CSARDSIRQTNTEAFF. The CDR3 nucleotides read TGCAGTGCTAGAGATAGTATCAGACAGACCAACACTGAAGCTTTCTTT.

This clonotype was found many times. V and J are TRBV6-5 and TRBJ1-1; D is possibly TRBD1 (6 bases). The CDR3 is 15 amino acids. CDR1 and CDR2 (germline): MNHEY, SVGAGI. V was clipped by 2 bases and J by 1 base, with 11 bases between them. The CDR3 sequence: CASSYTGRRNTEAFF. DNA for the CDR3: TGTGCCAGCAGTTACACAGGGAGGAGGAACACTGAAGCTTTCTTT.

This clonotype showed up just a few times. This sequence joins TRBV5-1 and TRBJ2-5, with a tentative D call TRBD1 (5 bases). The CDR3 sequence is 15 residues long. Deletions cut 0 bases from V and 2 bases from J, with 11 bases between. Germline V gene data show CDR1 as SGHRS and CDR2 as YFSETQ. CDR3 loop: CASSLDRPDQETQYF. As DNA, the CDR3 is TGCGCCAGCAGCTTGGACAGGCCCGATCAAGAGACCCAGTACTTC.

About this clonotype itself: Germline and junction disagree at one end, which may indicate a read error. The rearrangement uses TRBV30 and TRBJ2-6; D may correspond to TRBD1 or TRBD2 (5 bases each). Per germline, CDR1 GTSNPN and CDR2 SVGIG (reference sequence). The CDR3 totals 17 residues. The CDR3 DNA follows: TGTGTCTGGAGTGTACGGGGCAGGGTCTCTGGGGCCAACGTCCTGACTTTC. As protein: CVWSVRGRVSGANVLTF.

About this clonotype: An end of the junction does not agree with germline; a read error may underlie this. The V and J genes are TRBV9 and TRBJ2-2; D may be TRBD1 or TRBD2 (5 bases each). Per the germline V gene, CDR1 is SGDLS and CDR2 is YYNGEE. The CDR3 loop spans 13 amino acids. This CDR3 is CASSVAVRGELSF. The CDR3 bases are TGTGCCAGCAGCGTAGCAGTTCGAGGGGAGCTGTCTTTT. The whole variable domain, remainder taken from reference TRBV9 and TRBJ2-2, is DSGVTQTPKHLITATGQRVTLRCSPRSGDLSVYWYQQSLDQGLQFLIQYYNGEERAKGNILERFSAQQFPDLHSELNLSSLELGDSALYFCASSVAVRGELSFGEGSRLTVL.

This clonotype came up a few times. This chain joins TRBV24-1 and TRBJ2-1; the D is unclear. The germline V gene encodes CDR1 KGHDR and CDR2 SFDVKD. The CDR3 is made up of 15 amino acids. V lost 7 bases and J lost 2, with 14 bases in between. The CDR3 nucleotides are TGTGCCACCAGCGGGCTGGCCGGCACCTACAATGAGCAGTTCTTC. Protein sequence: CATSGLAGTYNEQFF.

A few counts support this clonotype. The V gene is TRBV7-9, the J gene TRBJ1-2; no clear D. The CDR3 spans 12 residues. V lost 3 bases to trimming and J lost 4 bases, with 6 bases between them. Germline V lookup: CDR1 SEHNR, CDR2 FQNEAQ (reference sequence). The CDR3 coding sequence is TGTGCCAGCAGCTTTTCAGGCTATGGCTACACCTTC. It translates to CASSFSGYGYTF.

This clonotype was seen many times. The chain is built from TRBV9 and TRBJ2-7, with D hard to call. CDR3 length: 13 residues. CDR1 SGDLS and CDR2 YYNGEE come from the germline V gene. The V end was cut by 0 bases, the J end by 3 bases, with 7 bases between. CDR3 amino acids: CASSVGGNYEQYF. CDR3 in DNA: TGTGCCAGCAGCGTAGGAGGTAACTACGAGCAGTACTTC.

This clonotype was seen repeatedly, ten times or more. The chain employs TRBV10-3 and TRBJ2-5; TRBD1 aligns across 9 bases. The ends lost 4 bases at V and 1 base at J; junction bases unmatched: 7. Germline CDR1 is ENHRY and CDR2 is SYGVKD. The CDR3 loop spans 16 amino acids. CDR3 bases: TGTGCCATCAGTGCTAGAAAGGGACAGGGCCAAGAGACCCAGTACTTC. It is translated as CAISARKGQGQETQYF.

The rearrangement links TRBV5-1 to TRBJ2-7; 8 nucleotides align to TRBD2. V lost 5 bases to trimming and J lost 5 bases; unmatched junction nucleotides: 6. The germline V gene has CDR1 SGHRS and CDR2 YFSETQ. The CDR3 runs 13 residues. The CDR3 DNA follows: TGCGCCAGCAGTAATCCGGGAGGGGACGAGCAGTACTTC. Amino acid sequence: CASSNPGGDEQYF. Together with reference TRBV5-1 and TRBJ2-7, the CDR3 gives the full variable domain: KAGVTQTPRYLIKTRGQQVTLSCSPISGHRSVSWYQQTPGQGLQFLFEYFSETQRNKGNFPGRFSGRQFSNSRSEMNVSTLELGDSALYLCASSNPGGDEQYFGPGTRLTVT.

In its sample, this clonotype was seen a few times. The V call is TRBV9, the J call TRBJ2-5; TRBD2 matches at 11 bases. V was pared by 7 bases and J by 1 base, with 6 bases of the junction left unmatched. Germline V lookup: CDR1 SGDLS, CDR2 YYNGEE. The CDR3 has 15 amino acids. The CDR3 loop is CASGTSGRFQETQYF. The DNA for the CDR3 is TGTGCCAGCGGGACTAGCGGACGTTTCCAAGAGACCCAGTACTTC.

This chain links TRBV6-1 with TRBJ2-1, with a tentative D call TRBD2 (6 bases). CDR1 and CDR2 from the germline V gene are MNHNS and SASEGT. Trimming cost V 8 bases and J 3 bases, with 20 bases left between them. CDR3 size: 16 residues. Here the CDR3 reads CASASWGVASYNEQFF. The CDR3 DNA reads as TGTGCCAGCGCCTCGTGGGGGGTAGCGAGCTACAATGAGCAGTTCTTC.

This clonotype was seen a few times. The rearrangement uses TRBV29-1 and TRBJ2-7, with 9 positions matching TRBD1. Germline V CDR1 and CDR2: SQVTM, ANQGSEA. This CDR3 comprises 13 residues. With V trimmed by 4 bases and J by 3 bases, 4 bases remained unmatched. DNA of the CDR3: TGCAGCGTTGCCCGGGACAGGGTCTACGAGCAGTACTTC. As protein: CSVARDRVYEQYF.

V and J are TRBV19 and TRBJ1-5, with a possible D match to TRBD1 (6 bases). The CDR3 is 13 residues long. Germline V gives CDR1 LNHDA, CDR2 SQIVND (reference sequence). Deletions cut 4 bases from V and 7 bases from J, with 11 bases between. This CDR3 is CASSREGGQPQHF. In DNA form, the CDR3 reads TGTGCCAGTAGTAGGGAGGGGGGCCAGCCCCAGCATTTT.

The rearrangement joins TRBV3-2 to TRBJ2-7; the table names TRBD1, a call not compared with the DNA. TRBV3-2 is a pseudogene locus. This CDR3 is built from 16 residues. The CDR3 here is CASSQGLGTTLYEQYF. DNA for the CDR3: TGTGCCAGCAGCCAAGGTCTCGGGACGACGCTCTACGAGCAGTACTTC.

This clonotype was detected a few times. The CDR3 coding sequence is TGTGCCAGCAGCCAAAATGGAAACACCATATATTTT. It encodes CASSQNGNTIYF. The chain combines TRBV14 with TRBJ1-3; D call uncertain. The length of the CDR3 is 12 residues. Germline loops: CDR1 SGHDN, CDR2 FVKESK. Trimming removed 2 bases at V and 3 bases at J, with 2 bases between.

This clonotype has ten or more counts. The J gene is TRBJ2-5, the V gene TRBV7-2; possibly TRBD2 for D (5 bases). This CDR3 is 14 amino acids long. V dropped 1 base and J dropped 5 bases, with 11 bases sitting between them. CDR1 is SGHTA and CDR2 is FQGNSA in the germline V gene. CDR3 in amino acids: CASSLVGSVETQYF. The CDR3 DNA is TGTGCCAGCAGCTTAGTGGGTAGCGTGGAGACCCAGTACTTC.

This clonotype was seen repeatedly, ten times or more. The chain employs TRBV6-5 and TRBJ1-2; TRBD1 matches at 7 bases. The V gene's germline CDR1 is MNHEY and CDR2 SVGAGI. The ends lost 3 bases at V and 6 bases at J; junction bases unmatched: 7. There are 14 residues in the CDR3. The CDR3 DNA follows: TGTGCCAGCAGTTATAGGGGGCGCACGGATGGCTACACCTTC. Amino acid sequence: CASSYRGRTDGYTF.

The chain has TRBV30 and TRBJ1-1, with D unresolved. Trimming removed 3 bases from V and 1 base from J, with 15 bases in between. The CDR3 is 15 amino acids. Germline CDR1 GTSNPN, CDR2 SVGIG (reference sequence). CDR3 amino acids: CAWRGSGLRNTEAFF. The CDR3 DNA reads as TGTGCCTGGAGGGGGTCAGGACTAAGGAACACTGAAGCTTTCTTT.

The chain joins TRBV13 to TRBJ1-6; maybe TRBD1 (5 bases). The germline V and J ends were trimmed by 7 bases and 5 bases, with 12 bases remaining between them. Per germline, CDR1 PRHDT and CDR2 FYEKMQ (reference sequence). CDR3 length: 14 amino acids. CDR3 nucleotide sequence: TGTGCCAGCAATCAGGGCGGGGATAATTCACCCCTCCACTTT. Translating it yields CASNQGGDNSPLHF.

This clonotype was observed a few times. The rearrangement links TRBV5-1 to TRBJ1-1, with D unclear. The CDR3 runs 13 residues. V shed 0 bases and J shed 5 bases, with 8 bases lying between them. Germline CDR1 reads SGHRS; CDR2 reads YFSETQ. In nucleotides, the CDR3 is TGCGCCAGCAGCTTGGAAGCGGTTACTGAAGCTTTCTTT. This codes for CASSLEAVTEAFF.

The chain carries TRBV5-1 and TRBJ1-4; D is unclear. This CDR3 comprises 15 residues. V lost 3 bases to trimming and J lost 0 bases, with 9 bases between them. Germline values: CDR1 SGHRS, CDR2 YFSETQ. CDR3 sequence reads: CASSSSVATNEKLFF. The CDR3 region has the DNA TGCGCCAGCAGCTCTTCGGTTGCAACTAATGAAAAACTGTTTTTT.

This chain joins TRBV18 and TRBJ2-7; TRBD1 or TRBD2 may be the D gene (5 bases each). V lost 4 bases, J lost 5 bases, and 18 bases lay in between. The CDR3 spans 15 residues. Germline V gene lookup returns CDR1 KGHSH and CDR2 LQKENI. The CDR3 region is CASSQEPGREDEQYF. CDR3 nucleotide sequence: TGTGCCAGCTCACAAGAGCCGGGACGCGAGGACGAGCAGTACTTC. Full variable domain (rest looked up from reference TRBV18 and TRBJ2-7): NAGVMQNPRHLVRRRGQEARLRCSPMKGHSHVYWYRQLPEEGLKFMVYLQKENIIDESGMPKERFSAEFPKEGPSILRIQQVVRGDSAAYFCASSQEPGREDEQYFGPGTRLTVT.